This T cell receptor beta chain was observed in a study of tumor-infiltrating T cells and Merkel cell polyomavirus (TCRdb year 2017). Study-wide context: CD8+ T cells specific for the Merkel cell polyomavirus KLL epitope were examined in Merkel cell carcinoma patients. Patients came in at different disease stages and had a median follow-up of approximately 2.7 years, ranging from roughly 1.1 to 6.0 years. The therapies patients received were varied and non-standardized, including chemotherapy, radiation and immunotherapies. Across the study, one tumor sample was obtained as a frozen nodal tumor digest and one as a flash-frozen core biopsy of a metastasis. Most of the whole-tumor samples were 25-micron curls sectioned from formalin-fixed, paraffin-embedded tissue blocks. In fewer than 15 samples, KLL-tetramer-sorted cells taken from blood or tumor-infiltrating lymphocytes underwent TRB sequencing, as did 11 to 12 matched whole-tumor samples. Beyond this particular receptor, the publication reports: Only a single viral epitope was studied, so T cells against other Merkel cell polyomavirus epitopes were not captured. The small sample size of the study (n of about twelve patients) is recognized as a limitation. A higher intratumoral fraction of KLL-specific T cells (about 1.7-18% versus roughly 0-0.14%) was associated with significantly improved MCC-specific survival. KLL-specific TRB repertoires were diverse and mostly private, with just one public clonotype, shared by two patients, among 397 unique sequences. More unique KLL-specific clonotypes in tumors (roughly 5-108 vs 0-3) was associated with a significant MCC-specific survival advantage (P = 0.0051).

About this clone itself: Its antigen remains undetermined. No much larger clonotype is one base removed from it; base qualities were not supplied.

Taken from cysteine to phenylalanine, the CDR3 has 12 residues. CDR3 DNA is the only sequence kept; it has 36 bases, read in frame from the first base. According to the germline V gene, CDR1 reads SQVTM and CDR2 reads ANQGSEA. Between the V and J ends, shortened by 3 bases and 3 bases respectively, the junction contains 8 bases. Robust positive staining for Merkel cell polyomavirus Large T antigen was observed by immunohistochemistry in the tumors of all patients. The study included more than ten Merkel cell carcinoma patients whose blood and/or cultured TIL contained robust KLL-tetramer+ populations exceeding 0.04% of CD8+ T cells. All patients were Caucasian, with a median age of roughly 65 years and a range of about 45 to 77 years. Lymph node tumors were analyzed for patients with unknown primaries who presented with nodal disease, or when there was not enough primary tissue. The library was produced with the immunoSEQ multiplex PCR assay. Adaptive Biotechnologies (Seattle, WA) carried out genomic DNA extraction, TRB sequencing and normalization. From the authors' description of their analysis: Clonality was calculated as one minus the Shannon entropy of productive TRB sequences, normalized by log2 of unique productive sequences. To identify KLL-specific clonotypes in tumors, TCRbeta CDR3 amino acid sequences were matched against the sequences from the tetramer-sorted sample of each patient. TCRdb retrieved this table from immuneACCESS and kept in-frame rearrangements only. Not all clones are present; in checked studies, unresolved V genes account for under half, and no reason is known for the remainder. That table is the source of V, J and clone size, and D and trimming were worked out from the DNA. Within this sample are about 25,000 clones, with nearly 90% of them counted one time only. Roughly 2.7% of the sample lies in the top ten.

The source material was lymph node tissue. The V and J genes are TRBV29-1 and TRBJ1-1; no D gene call is confident. The TCR comes from a man aged 45-60 years with Merkel cell carcinoma. The bases read TGCAGCGTTGATGCCGAGGACACTGAAGCTTTCTTT. Its protein is CSVDAEDTEAFF.